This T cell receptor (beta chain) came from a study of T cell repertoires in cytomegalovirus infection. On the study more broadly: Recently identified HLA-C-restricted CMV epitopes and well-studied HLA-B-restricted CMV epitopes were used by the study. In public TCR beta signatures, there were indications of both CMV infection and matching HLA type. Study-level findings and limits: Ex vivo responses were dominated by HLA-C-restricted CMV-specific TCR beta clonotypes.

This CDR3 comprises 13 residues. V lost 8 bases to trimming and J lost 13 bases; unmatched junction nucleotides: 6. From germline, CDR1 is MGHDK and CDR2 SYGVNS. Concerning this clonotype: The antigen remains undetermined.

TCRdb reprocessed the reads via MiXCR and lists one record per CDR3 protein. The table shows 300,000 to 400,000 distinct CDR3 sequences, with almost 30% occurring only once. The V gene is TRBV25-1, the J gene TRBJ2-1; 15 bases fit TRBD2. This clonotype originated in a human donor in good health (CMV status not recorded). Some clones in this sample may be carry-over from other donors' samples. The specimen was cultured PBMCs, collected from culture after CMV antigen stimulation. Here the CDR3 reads CASGLAGGPGQFF. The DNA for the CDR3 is TGTGCCAGCGGACTAGCGGGGGGGCCGGGACAGTTCTTC.